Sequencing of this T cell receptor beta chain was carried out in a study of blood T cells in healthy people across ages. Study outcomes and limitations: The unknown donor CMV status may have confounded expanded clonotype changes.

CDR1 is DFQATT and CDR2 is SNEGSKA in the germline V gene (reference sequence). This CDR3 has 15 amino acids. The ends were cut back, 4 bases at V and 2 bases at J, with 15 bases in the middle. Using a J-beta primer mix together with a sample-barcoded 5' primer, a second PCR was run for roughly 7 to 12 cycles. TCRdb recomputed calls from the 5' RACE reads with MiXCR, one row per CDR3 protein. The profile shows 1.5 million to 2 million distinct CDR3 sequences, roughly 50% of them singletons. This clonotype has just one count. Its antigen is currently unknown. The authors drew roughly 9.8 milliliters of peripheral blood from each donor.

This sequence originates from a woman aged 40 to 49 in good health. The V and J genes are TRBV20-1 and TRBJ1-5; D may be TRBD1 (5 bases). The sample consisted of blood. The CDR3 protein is CSATEDNGGNQPQHF. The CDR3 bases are TGCAGTGCTACTGAGGACAACGGAGGCAATCAGCCCCAGCATTTT.